The rows below give T cell receptor beta chains drawn from one sample of a study of T cells in Graves' hyperthyroidism and ophthalmopathy. TCRdb reprocessed the multiplex PCR reads with MiXCR, giving one entry per CDR3 protein. This sample carries roughly 710,000 distinct CDR3 sequences, 35% of them seen once, and the ten largest clones take around 30%. The sample consisted of blood. These receptors came from a middle-aged woman with Graves' hyperthyroidism. The conserved cysteine and the conserved F or W are not part of the CDR3 here.

CDR3 protein: ASSLAVSDRVNYGYT; V gene: TRBV7-8; J gene: TRBJ1-2
CDR3 protein: ATSDLGTEAF; V gene: TRBV24-1; J gene: TRBJ1-1
CDR3 protein: ASSPAEVEDQPQH; V gene: TRBV4-3; J gene: TRBJ1-5
CDR3 protein: ASSFVRTWGLKLF; V gene: TRBV7-6; J gene: TRBJ1-4
CDR3 protein: ASSFTGTTGELF; V gene: TRBV7-9; J gene: TRBJ2-2
CDR3 protein: TSSLRAGSDEKLF; V gene: TRBV7-7; J gene: TRBJ1-4
CDR3 protein: ASSQDLSFTNTQY; V gene: TRBV4-3; J gene: TRBJ2-3
CDR3 protein: ASSSGRISYEQY; V gene: TRBV7-9; J gene: TRBJ2-7
CDR3 protein: ASSFQSPNTGELF; V gene: TRBV5-1; J gene: TRBJ2-2
CDR3 protein: ASSGTGFQPQH; V gene: TRBV19; J gene: TRBJ1-5
CDR3 protein: ASSQQSDRGDLNGYT; V gene: TRBV4-3; J gene: TRBJ1-2
CDR3 protein: ASSGSGAGAPQH; V gene: TRBV10-1; J gene: TRBJ1-5
CDR3 protein: SASKAGARKNTEAF; V gene: TRBV20-1; J gene: TRBJ1-1
CDR3 protein: ARGKGTEAF; V gene: TRBV10-2; J gene: TRBJ1-1
CDR3 protein: SASPSGRVNTGELF; V gene: TRBV20-1; J gene: TRBJ2-2
CDR3 protein: ASSPWARGAINEQF; V gene: TRBV7-2; J gene: TRBJ2-1
CDR3 protein: ASSHRGPVGEQY; V gene: TRBV14; J gene: TRBJ2-7
CDR3 protein: ASSPDRSNEKLF; V gene: TRBV5-4; J gene: TRBJ1-4
CDR3 protein: ASGGALETQY; V gene: TRBV7-9; J gene: TRBJ2-5
CDR3 protein: ASSLVDKGADTQY; V gene: TRBV7-9; J gene: TRBJ2-3
CDR3 protein: ASSPWTGDMNTEAF; V gene: TRBV2; J gene: TRBJ1-1
CDR3 protein: ASQPGDFLIMGYT; V gene: TRBV3-1; J gene: TRBJ1-2
CDR3 protein: ASSLGPRGEGYEQY; V gene: TRBV7-7; J gene: TRBJ2-7
CDR3 protein: ASSSPERGKGELF; V gene: TRBV7-6; J gene: TRBJ2-2
CDR3 protein: SALVGGNQPQH; V gene: TRBV20-1; J gene: TRBJ1-5
CDR3 protein: ASSIRDYYGYT; V gene: TRBV5-6; J gene: TRBJ1-2
CDR3 protein: ASSTDTYSYEQY; V gene: TRBV6-6; J gene: TRBJ2-7
CDR3 protein: ASNSGQGSPYEQY; V gene: TRBV25-1; J gene: TRBJ2-7
CDR3 protein: ASSFSGYNEQY; V gene: TRBV11-1; J gene: .
CDR3 protein: ASSLRPTGGASDNSPLH; V gene: TRBV7-3; J gene: TRBJ1-6
CDR3 protein: ASSSGQGADYGYT; V gene: TRBV11-3; J gene: TRBJ1-2
CDR3 protein: ASLGPFEAF; V gene: TRBV6-5; J gene: TRBJ1-1
CDR3 protein: ASSLAGQKQY; V gene: TRBV7-8; J gene: TRBJ2-7
CDR3 protein: AISEDGQGNTGELF; V gene: TRBV10-3; J gene: TRBJ2-2
CDR3 protein: ASSLRPISGNTIY; V gene: TRBV7-9; J gene: TRBJ1-3
CDR3 protein: ASSYDFGQPQH; V gene: TRBV6-5; J gene: TRBJ1-5
CDR3 protein: ASSLVIGELF; V gene: TRBV7-9; J gene: TRBJ2-2
CDR3 protein: ASSHRDRVSEQY; V gene: TRBV7-3; J gene: TRBJ2-7
CDR3 protein: ASSFGGPDTEAF; V gene: TRBV12-3/TRBV12-4; J gene: TRBJ1-1
CDR3 protein: SARALLLLGDVNTEAF; V gene: TRBV20-1; J gene: TRBJ1-1
CDR3 protein: SARPGVPNTAYGYT; V gene: TRBV20-1; J gene: TRBJ1-2
CDR3 protein: ASSQSTGVIETQY; V gene: TRBV25-1; J gene: TRBJ2-5